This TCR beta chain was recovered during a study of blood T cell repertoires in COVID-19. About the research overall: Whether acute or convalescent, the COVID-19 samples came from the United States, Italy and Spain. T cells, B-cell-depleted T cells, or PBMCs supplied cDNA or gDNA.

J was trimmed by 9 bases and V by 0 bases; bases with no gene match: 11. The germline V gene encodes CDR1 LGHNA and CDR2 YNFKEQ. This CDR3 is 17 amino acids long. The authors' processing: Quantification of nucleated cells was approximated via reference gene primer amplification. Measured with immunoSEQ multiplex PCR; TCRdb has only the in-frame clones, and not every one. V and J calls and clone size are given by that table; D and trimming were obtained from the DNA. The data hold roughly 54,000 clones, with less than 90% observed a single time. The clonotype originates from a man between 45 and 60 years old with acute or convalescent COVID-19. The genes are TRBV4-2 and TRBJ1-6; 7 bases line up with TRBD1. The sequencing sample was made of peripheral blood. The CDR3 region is CASSQDLGDRAISPLHF. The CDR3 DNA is TGTGCCAGCAGCCAAGATCTTGGCGACAGGGCAATTTCACCCCTCCACTTT.